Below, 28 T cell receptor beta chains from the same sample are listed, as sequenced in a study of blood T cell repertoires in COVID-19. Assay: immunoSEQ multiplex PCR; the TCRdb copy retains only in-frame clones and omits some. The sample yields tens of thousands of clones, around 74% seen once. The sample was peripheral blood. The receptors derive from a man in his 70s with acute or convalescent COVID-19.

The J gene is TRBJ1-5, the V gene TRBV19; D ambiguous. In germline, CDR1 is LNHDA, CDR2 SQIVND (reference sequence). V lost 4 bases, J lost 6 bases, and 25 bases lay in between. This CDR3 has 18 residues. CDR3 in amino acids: CASSRLREQISIGQPQHF. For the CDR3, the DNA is TGTGCCAGTAGTAGACTCCGGGAACAAATCTCCATTGGTCAGCCCCAGCATTTT.

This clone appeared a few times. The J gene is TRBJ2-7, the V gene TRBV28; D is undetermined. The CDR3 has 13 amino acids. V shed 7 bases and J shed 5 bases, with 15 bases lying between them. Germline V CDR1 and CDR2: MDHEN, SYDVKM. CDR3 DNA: TGTGCCAGCATCCCCCCTGGGCAGCACGAGCAGTACTTC. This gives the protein CASIPPGQHEQYF.

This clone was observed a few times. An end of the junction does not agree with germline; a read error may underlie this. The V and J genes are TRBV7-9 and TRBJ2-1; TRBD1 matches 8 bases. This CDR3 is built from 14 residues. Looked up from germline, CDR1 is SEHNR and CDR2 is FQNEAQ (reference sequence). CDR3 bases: TGTGCCAGCAGCCCGACCGGCAGGGGGCTTGGTTCAGTCTTC. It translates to CASSPTGRGLGSVF.

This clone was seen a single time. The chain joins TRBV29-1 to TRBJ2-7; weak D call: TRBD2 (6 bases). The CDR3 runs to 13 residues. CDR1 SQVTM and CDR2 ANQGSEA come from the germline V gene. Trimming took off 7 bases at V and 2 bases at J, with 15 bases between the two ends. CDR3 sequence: CSAGFGSTYEQYF. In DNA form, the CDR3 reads TGCAGCGCCGGCTTCGGGAGTACCTACGAGCAGTACTTC.

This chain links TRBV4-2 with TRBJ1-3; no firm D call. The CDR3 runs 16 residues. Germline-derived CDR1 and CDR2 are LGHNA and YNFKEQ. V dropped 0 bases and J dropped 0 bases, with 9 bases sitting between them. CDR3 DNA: TGTGCCAGCAGCCAAGAGGGCAGGTTCTCTGGAAACACCATATATTTT. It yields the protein CASSQEGRFSGNTIYF.

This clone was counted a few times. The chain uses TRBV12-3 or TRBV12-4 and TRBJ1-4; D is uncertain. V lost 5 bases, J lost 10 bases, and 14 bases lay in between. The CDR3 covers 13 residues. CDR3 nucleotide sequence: TGTGCCAGCAGTGGGCAGACCGGAGGAAAACTGTTTTTT. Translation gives CASSGQTGGKLFF.

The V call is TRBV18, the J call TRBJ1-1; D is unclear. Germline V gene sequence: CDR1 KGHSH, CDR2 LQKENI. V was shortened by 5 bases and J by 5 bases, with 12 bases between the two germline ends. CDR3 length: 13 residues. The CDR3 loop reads CASSAVGRTEAFF. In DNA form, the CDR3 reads TGTGCCAGCTCAGCCGTGGGGAGGACTGAAGCTTTCTTT. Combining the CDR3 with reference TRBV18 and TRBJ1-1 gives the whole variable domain NAGVMQNPRHLVRRRGQEARLRCSPMKGHSHVYWYRQLPEEGLKFMVYLQKENIIDESGMPKERFSAEFPKEGPSILRIQQVVRGDSAAYFCASSAVGRTEAFFGQGTRLTVV.

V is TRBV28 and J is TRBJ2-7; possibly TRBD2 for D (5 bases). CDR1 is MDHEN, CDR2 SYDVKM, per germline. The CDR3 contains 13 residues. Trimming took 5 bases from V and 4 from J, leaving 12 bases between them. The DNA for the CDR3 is TGTGCCAGCAGTCGCGGCCCGGGGTACGAGCAGTACTTC. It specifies CASSRGPGYEQYF.

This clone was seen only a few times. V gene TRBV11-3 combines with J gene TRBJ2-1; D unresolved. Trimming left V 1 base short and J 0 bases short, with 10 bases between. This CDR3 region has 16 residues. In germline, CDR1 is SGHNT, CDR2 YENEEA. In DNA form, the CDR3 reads TGTGCCAGCAGCTTAGGGGCCCTCAGCTCCTACAATGAGCAGTTCTTC. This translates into CASSLGALSSYNEQFF. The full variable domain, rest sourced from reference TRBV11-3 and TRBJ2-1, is EAGVVQSPRYKIIEKKQPVAFWCNPISGHNTLYWYLQNLGQGPELLIRYENEEAVDDSQLPKDRFSAERLKGVDSTLKIQPAELGDSAVYLCASSLGALSSYNEQFFGPGTRLTVL.

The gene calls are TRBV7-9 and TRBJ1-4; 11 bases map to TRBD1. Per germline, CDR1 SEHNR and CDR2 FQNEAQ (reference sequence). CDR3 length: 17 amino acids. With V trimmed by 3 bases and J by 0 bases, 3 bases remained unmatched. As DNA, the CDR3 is TGTGCCAGCAGCTTCGGACAGGGGGCTGCAACTAATGAAAAACTGTTTTTT. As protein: CASSFGQGAATNEKLFF.

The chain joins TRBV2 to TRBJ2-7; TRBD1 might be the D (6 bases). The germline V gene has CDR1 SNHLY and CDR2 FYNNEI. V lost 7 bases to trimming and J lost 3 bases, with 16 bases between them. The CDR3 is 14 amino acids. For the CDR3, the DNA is TGTGCCAGCACTCCTAGGGACAAATTCTACGAGCAGTACTTC. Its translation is CASTPRDKFYEQYF.

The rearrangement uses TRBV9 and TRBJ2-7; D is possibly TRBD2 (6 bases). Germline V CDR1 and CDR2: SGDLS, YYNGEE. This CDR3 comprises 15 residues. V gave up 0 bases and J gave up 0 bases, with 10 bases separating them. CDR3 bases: TGTGCCAGCAGCGTAGACGGGGGTAGCTCCTACGAGCAGTACTTC. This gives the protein CASSVDGGSSYEQYF.

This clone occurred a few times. As DNA, the CDR3 is TGTGCCAGCGGGGAGGGGGCCAACGTCCTGACTTTC. Translating it yields CASGEGANVLTF. J is TRBJ2-6 and V is TRBV7-9, with D possibly TRBD2 on 5 matching bases. The CDR3 is made up of 12 amino acids. Germline values: CDR1 SEHNR, CDR2 FQNEAQ (reference sequence). The V and J ends lost 8 bases and 4 bases respectively, with 6 bases between them.

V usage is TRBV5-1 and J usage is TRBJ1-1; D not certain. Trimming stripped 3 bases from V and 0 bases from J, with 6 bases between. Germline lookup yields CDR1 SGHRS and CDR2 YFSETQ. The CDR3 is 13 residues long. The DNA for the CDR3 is TGCGCCAGCAGCTCCGGTGTGAACACTGAAGCTTTCTTT. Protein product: CASSSGVNTEAFF.

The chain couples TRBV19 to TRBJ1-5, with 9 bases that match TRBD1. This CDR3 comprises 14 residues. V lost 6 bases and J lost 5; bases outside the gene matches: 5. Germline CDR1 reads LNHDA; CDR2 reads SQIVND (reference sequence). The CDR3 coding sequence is TGTGCCAGTAGACTACGACAGGGGGATCAGCCCCAGCATTTT. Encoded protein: CASRLRQGDQPQHF. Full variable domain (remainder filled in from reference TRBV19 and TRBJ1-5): DGGITQSPKYLFRKEGQNVTLSCEQNLNHDAMYWYRQDPGQGLRLIYYSQIVNDFQKGDIAEGYSVSREKKESFPLTVTSAQKNPTAFYLCASRLRQGDQPQHFGDGTRLSIL.

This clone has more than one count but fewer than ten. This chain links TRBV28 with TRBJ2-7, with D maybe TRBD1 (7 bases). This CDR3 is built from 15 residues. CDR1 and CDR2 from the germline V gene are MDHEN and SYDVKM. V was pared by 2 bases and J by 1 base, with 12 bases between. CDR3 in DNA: TGTGCCAGCAGTTTAGCAGGGGGGAGGTCCTACGAGCAGTACTTC. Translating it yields CASSLAGGRSYEQYF.

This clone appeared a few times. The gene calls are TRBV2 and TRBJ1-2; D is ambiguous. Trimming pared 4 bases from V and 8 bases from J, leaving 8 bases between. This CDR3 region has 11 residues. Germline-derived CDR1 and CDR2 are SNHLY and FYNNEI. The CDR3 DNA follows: TGTGCCAGCAGTGGAGGGAGCGGCTACACCTTC. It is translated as CASSGGSGYTF. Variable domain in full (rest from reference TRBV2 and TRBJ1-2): EPEVTQTPSHQVTQMGQEVILRCVPISNHLYFYWYRQILGQKVEFLVSFYNNEISEKSEIFDDQFSVERPDGSNFTLKIRSTKLEDSAMYFCASSGGSGYTFGSGTRLTVV.

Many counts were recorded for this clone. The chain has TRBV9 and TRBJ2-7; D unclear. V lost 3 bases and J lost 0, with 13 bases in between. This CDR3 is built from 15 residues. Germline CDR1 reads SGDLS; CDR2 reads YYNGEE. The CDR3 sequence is CASSGDKSSSYEQYF. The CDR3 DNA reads TGTGCCAGCAGCGGAGACAAGTCATCCTCCTACGAGCAGTACTTC.

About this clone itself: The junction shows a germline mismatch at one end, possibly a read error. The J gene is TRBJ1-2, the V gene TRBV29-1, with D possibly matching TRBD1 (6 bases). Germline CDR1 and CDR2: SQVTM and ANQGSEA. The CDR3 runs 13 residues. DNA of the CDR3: TGCAGCGTCGAAGGACAGAGGAACTATGGCTACACCTTC. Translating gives CSVEGQRNYGYTF.

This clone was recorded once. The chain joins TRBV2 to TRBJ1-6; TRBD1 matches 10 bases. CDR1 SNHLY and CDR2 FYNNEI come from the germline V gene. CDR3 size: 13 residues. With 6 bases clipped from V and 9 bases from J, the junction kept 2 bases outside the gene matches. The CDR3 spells CASRGQGISPLHF. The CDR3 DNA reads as TGTGCCAGCAGGGGACAGGGGATTTCACCCCTCCACTTT.

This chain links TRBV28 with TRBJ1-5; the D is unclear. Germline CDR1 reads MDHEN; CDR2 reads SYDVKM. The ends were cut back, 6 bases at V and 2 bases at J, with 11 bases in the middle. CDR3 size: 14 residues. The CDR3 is CASSPAVGNQPQHF. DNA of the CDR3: TGTGCCAGCAGCCCCGCAGTGGGCAATCAGCCCCAGCATTTT.

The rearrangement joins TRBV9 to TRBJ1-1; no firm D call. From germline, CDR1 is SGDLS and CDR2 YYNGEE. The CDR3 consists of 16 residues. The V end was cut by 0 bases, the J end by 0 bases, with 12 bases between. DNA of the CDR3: TGTGCCAGCAGCGTAGGAGGATCACAAGTGAACACTGAAGCTTTCTTT. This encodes CASSVGGSQVNTEAFF.

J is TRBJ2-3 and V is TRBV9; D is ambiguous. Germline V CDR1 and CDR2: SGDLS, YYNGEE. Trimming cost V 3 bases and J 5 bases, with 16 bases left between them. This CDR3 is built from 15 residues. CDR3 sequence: CASSATPLSGDTQYF. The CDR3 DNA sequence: TGTGCCAGCAGCGCCACTCCCCTTTCAGGAGATACGCAGTATTTT.

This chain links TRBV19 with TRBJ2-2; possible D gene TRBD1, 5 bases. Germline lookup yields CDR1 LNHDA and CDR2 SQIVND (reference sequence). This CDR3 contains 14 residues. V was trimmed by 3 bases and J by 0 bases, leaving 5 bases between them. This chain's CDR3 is CASSMTANTGELFF. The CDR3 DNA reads TGTGCCAGTAGTATGACAGCGAACACCGGGGAGCTGTTTTTT.

CDR3 residues: CASSISRNYGYTF. The CDR3 DNA reads as TGTGCCAGTAGTATTTCCAGAAACTATGGCTACACCTTC. The rearrangement joins TRBV19 to TRBJ1-2; no firm D call. CDR1 is LNHDA and CDR2 is SQIVND in the germline V gene (reference sequence). The CDR3 totals 13 residues. The V end lost 3 bases, the J end lost 2 bases, and 7 bases lay between the germline ends.

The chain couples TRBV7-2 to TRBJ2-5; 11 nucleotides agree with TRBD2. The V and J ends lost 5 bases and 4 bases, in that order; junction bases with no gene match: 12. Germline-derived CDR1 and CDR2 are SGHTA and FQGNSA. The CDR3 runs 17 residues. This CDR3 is CASSHPTTSGSGETQYF. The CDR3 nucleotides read TGTGCCAGCAGCCACCCAACTACTAGCGGGAGTGGAGAGACCCAGTACTTC.

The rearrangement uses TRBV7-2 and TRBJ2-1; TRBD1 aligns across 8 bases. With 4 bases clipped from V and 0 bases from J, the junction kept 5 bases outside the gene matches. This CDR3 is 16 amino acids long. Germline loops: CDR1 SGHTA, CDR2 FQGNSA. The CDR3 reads CASSSRQGISYNEQFF. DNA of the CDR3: TGTGCCAGCAGCTCTCGACAGGGGATCTCCTACAATGAGCAGTTCTTC.

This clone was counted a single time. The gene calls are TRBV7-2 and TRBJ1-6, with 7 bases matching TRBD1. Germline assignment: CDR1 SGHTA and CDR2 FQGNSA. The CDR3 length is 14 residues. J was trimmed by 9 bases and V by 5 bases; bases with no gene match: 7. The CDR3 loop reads CASSPGQNGSPLHF. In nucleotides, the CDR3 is TGTGCCAGCAGCCCGGGACAGAACGGTTCACCCCTCCACTTT.